Each of the 19 T cell receptor beta chains below was sequenced from the same sample in a study of CD8+ T cells in alopecia areata (dated by TCRdb to the late 2010s). Library construction relied on the immunoSEQ multiplex PCR assay. To provide template for TCR sequencing, every sample had RNA extracted and reverse transcribed into cDNA. The immuneACCESS repertoire file appears here via TCRdb, limited to in-frame rearrangements. These files lack a portion of the clones; in checked studies, under half of the deficit traces to unresolved V genes, and the cause of the others is not known. For this sample the table gives about 210,000 clones, of which about 58% were detected only once. In total, the top ten clones hold around 1.6% of the sample. Per the publication, the time point label means: about four weeks on oral tofacitinib. The label giving this sample's treatment or condition can be read as: oral pan-JAK inhibitor, 5-10 mg twice daily.

The material sequenced was CD4+ T cells sorted from blood, taken at week 4, from a patient treated with tofacitinib. The receptor set was obtained from a human donor with alopecia areata.

This clone was found a few times. The chain joins TRBV29-1 to TRBJ1-2; 9 nucleotides line up with TRBD1. V lost 3 bases, J lost 6 bases, and 8 bases stayed unmatched. The CDR3 has 14 residues. Germline lookup yields CDR1 SQVTM and CDR2 ANQGSEA. CDR3 region: CSVESGQGQDGYTF. The CDR3, as DNA: TGCAGCGTTGAGTCCGGACAGGGGCAGGATGGCTACACCTTC.

The chain combines TRBV11-2 with TRBJ2-1; D may be TRBD1 (6 bases). Germline-derived CDR1 and CDR2 are SGHAT and FQNNGV. CDR3 length equals 15 residues. Trimming removed 5 bases from V and 4 bases from J, with 15 bases in between. CDR3 bases: TGTGCCAGCAGCCCTCCTGGGGGCTCATACAATGAGCAGTTCTTC. Amino acids: CASSPPGGSYNEQFF.

This rearrangement joins TRBV27 to TRBJ1-2, with a weak D call TRBD1 (5 bases). V lost 0 bases to trimming and J lost 4 bases, with 12 bases between them. This CDR3 contains 15 residues. Germline V lookup: CDR1 MNHEY, CDR2 SMNVEV (reference sequence). CDR3 sequence (DNA): TGTGCCAGCAGTTTATCGCGGTCCGGGGGCTATGGCTACACCTTC. This gives the protein CASSLSRSGGYGYTF.

The gene calls are TRBV5-1 and TRBJ2-1, with 14 bases identical to TRBD2. Germline lookup yields CDR1 SGHRS and CDR2 YFSETQ. V was clipped by 4 bases and J by 8 bases; unmatched bases: 8. The CDR3 runs 16 residues. The CDR3 loop is CASSRLTSGGADEQFF. The DNA of the CDR3 is TGCGCCAGCAGCCGCTTGACTAGCGGGGGGGCCGATGAGCAGTTCTTC.

Of note for this clone: Other DNA sequences in this specimen translate into the identical CDR3. J is TRBJ2-5 and V is TRBV5-1; D is unresolved. Trimming pared 5 bases from V and 3 bases from J, leaving 5 bases between. The CDR3 has 11 residues. Germline V gene data show CDR1 as SGHRS and CDR2 as YFSETQ. The CDR3 loop reads CASSFEETQYF. The CDR3 DNA reads TGCGCCAGCAGTTTCGAAGAGACCCAGTACTTC.

For this clone: An end of the junction differs from the germline gene, which may be a read error. The rearrangement joins TRBV13 to TRBJ2-4; D tentatively fits TRBD1 or TRBD2 (6 bases each). CDR1 PRHDT and CDR2 FYEKMQ come from the germline V gene (reference sequence). The CDR3 runs 14 residues. CDR3 residues: CASRLEGGPLSMNF. CDR3 nucleotide sequence: TGTGCCAGCAGACTCGAGGGGGGACCTTTATCTATGAACTTC.

This clone has at least ten counts. V and J are TRBV5-4 and TRBJ2-3; 10 nucleotides match TRBD2. Trimming cost V 4 bases and J 0 bases; bases outside gene matches: 2. CDR1 is SGHNT, CDR2 YYREEE, per germline (reference sequence). CDR3 length: 15 residues. The chain's CDR3 is CASSLSGGSTDTQYF. DNA for the CDR3: TGTGCCAGCAGCCTTAGCGGGGGGAGCACAGATACGCAGTATTTT.

This sequence joins TRBV29-1 and TRBJ1-1; TRBD1 is a possible D gene (5 bases). Trimming took 5 bases from V and 10 from J, leaving 14 bases between them. Looked up from germline, CDR1 is SQVTM and CDR2 is ANQGSEA. The CDR3 runs to 11 residues. CDR3 coding DNA: TGCAGCGTTTTGACCGGGACCACAGCTTTCTTT. As protein: CSVLTGTTAFF.

This rearrangement joins TRBV25-1 to TRBJ1-2, with D hard to call. CDR1 and CDR2 from the germline V gene are MGHDK and SYGVNS. Trimming removed 2 bases from V and 8 bases from J, with 18 bases in between. This CDR3 is 15 amino acids long. Here the CDR3 reads CASSEVGPSTLGYTF. In nucleotides, the CDR3 is TGTGCCAGCAGTGAAGTAGGCCCGTCAACGTTGGGCTACACCTTC.

The J gene is TRBJ1-2, the V gene TRBV15; TRBD1 matches at 7 bases. CDR1 is LNHNV and CDR2 is YYDKDF in the germline V gene (reference sequence). CDR3 length: 14 residues. The J segment lost 4 bases and the V segment lost 0 bases, leaving 2 bases of the junction unmatched. In DNA, the CDR3 is TGTGCCACCAGCAGAGAGACAGGGTTCTATGGCTACACCTTC. It is translated as CATSRETGFYGYTF.

The rearrangement uses TRBV5-1 and TRBJ2-7; a possible D gene is TRBD1 (5 bases). This CDR3 comprises 15 residues. Germline lookup yields CDR1 SGHRS and CDR2 YFSETQ. V was cut by 4 bases and J by 2 bases, with 16 bases left in between. As DNA, the CDR3 is TGCGCCAGCAGCACCACAGGTCCCTCAACCTACGAGCAGTACTTC. Translation gives CASSTTGPSTYEQYF. The full variable domain, completed using reference TRBV5-1 and TRBJ2-7, is KAGVTQTPRYLIKTRGQQVTLSCSPISGHRSVSWYQQTPGQGLQFLFEYFSETQRNKGNFPGRFSGRQFSNSRSEMNVSTLELGDSALYLCASSTTGPSTYEQYFGPGTRLTVT.

This chain uses TRBV5-1 with TRBJ1-2, with a possible D match to TRBD1 (6 bases). With 0 bases removed from V and 9 bases from J, the gap between germline ends came to 15 bases. The CDR3 length is 14 residues. Germline values: CDR1 SGHRS, CDR2 YFSETQ. The CDR3 sequence is CASSLGRTEGSYTF. In nucleotides, the CDR3 is TGCGCCAGCAGCTTGGGTCGGACAGAAGGAAGCTACACCTTC.

The chain couples TRBV25-1 to TRBJ1-1; 8 bases are a match to TRBD1. V dropped 6 bases and J dropped 2; count of bases not matched to a gene: 8. The CDR3 spans 15 residues. CDR1 and CDR2 (germline): MGHDK, SYGVNS. CDR3 DNA sequence: TGTGCCAGCAGATATTTGGGACAGGACAACACTGAAGCTTTCTTT. It is translated as CASRYLGQDNTEAFF. The whole variable domain, remainder taken from reference TRBV25-1 and TRBJ1-1, is EADIYQTPRYLVIGTGKKITLECSQTMGHDKMYWYQQDPGMELHLIHYSYGVNSTEKGDLSSESTVSRIRTEHFPLTLESARPSHTSQYLCASRYLGQDNTEAFFGQGTRLTVV.

This clone was seen only once. The chain links TRBV19 to TRBJ2-7; D perhaps matches TRBD2 (5 bases). Germline V gene lookup returns CDR1 LNHDA and CDR2 SQIVND (reference sequence). The V and J ends lost 3 bases and 3 bases respectively, with 9 bases between them. The CDR3 has 13 residues. For the CDR3, the DNA is TGTGCCAGTAGTATTGCCCGGGACTACGAGCAGTACTTC. This gives the protein CASSIARDYEQYF.

The chain combines TRBV6-6 with TRBJ1-4; the D is unclear. CDR3 length equals 15 residues. V lost 6 bases and J lost 3, with 14 bases in between. The germline gives CDR1 MNHNY, CDR2 SVGAGI (reference sequence). CDR3 protein: CASSGRNNANEKLFF. In nucleotides, the CDR3 is TGTGCCAGCAGCGGGCGCAATAATGCTAATGAAAAACTGTTTTTT.

There are a few counts of this clone. This specimen includes other DNA sequences encoding the same CDR3. The chain combines TRBV7-2 with TRBJ2-3, with 8 positions matching TRBD1. The V gene end was trimmed by 6 bases and the J gene end by 1 base; junction bases not matched to a gene: 3. The CDR3 is 14 amino acids. Germline CDR1 SGHTA, CDR2 FQGNSA. The CDR3 protein is CASSLGQGTDTQYF. The CDR3 DNA follows: TGTGCCAGCAGTCTGGGACAGGGCACAGATACGCAGTATTTT.

V and J are TRBV20-1 and TRBJ2-3; D possibly corresponds to TRBD1 (6 bases). The length of the CDR3 is 11 residues. Germline lookup yields CDR1 DFQATT and CDR2 SNEGSKA (reference sequence). V was clipped by 4 bases and J by 12 bases, with 14 bases between them. The CDR3 DNA follows: TGCAGTGCTACATACAGGGACACCCAGTATTTT. This gives the protein CSATYRDTQYF.

The chain recombines TRBV27 with TRBJ2-5; 7 positions agree with TRBD2. Germline V gene lookup returns CDR1 MNHEY and CDR2 SMNVEV (reference sequence). This CDR3 spans 15 amino acids. The V and J ends lost 3 bases and 3 bases, in that order; junction bases with no gene match: 7. The CDR3 sequence: CASSFAGADKETQYF. Here the CDR3 DNA reads TGTGCCAGCAGTTTTGCGGGAGCGGATAAAGAGACCCAGTACTTC.

The CDR3 coding sequence is TGCGCCAGCAGCCAAGGGGCGGGGAATAATTCACCCCTCCACTTT. It yields the protein CASSQGAGNNSPLHF. The chain recombines TRBV4-3 with TRBJ1-6; no clear D gene. Trimming stripped 1 base from V and 5 bases from J, with 9 bases between. Germline values: CDR1 LGHNA, CDR2 YSLEER. This CDR3 contains 15 residues.